Listed below are T cell receptor beta chains from one sample, sequenced in a study of T cell responses to AZD1222 COVID-19 vaccine. TCRdb's copy holds only in-frame clones and misses some; the assay was immunoSEQ multiplex PCR. The repertoire consists of 150,000 or so clones, with 94% occurring once and the leading ten covering about 0.6%. This material consisted of peripheral blood, taken on day 0 of AZD1222 vaccination. The receptor source for this set is an adult in good health. Each CDR3 is given with its conserved first and last residue. The order of the fields is J gene, V gene, CDR3 protein.

>TRBJ2-5|TRBV2
CASGSRQGQETQYF
>TRBJ1-2|TRBV28
CASSSPGGDYGYTF
>TRBJ1-1|TRBV28
CASRLSGTEAFF
>TRBJ1-2|TRBV11-2
CASSLGGRDGYTF
>TRBJ1-1|TRBV7-9
CASSLSLVHGGFF
>TRBJ2-7|TRBV9
CASSVGGTSSYEQYF
>TRBJ2-5|TRBV27
CASSHLGHEETQYF
>TRBJ1-5|TRBV6-6
CASTQNNQPQHF
>TRBJ2-7|TRBV14
CASRKTSGNYEQYF
>TRBJ2-2|TRBV12-3/TRBV12-4
CASIGPRTGELFF
>TRBJ2-1|TRBV6-1
CASSEDAGVYNEQFF
>TRBJ2-3|TRBV3-1/TRBV3-2
CASSRTSQTDTQYF
>TRBJ1-1|TRBV5-6
CASSLAIGGAFF
>TRBJ1-3|TRBV11-2
CASSFFNPPGNTIYF
>TRBJ1-1|TRBV10-3
CAAQGVPNTEAFF
>TRBJ2-2|TRBV12-5
CASGPWTTPNNTGELFF
>TRBJ2-7|TRBV18
CASSPPSGRAPGVEQYF
>TRBJ2-7|TRBV5-4
CASSLESGYEQYF
>TRBJ1-5|TRBV2
CASSVEGSNQPQHF
>TRBJ1-2|TRBV4-2
CASSQQPEMGSDYGYTF
>TRBJ1-1|TRBV2
CASRPGGLRNTEAFF
>TRBJ1-5|TRBV7-2
CASSSGQSIQPQHF
>TRBJ2-7|TRBV5-1
CASSPGPTYEQYF
>TRBJ1-1|TRBV6-5
CASSPWGRETFF
>TRBJ1-5|TRBV6-1
CASSEARDGQPQHF
>TRBJ1-3|TRBV5-4
CASRYRGGNTIYF
>TRBJ1-1|TRBV7-3
CASSFDRRNEAFF
>TRBJ2-1|TRBV7-9
CASSASGSLLDEQFF
>TRBJ1-2|TRBV4-1
CASSQDPLLYGYTF
>TRBJ1-2|TRBV9
CASSVVERGYTF
>TRBJ2-1|TRBV9
CASSPGTSEYNEQFF
>TRBJ1-6|TRBV14
CASSQDRGNSPLHF
>TRBJ2-5|TRBV5-1
CASSSVTGGQETQYF
>TRBJ2-6|TRBV14
CASSQLLGSGANVLTF
>TRBJ1-4|TRBV3-1/TRBV3-2
CASSPTLGTDIALNEKLFF
>TRBJ2-2|TRBV6-2/TRBV6-3
CASSYSADGGGELFF
>TRBJ2-2|TRBV7-8
CASSIRPRDTGELFF
>TRBJ2-7|TRBV7-9
CASSSRWDIRGEQYF
>TRBJ1-5|TRBV2
CASRATKLPQHF
>TRBJ2-5|TRBV13
CASSFSGARETQYF
>TRBJ2-1|TRBV19
CASSMEGVAYNEQFF
>TRBJ1-3|TRBV5-1
CASSPDNSGNTIYF
>TRBJ2-1|TRBV4-1
CASSQRGGGRSVEQFF